The 15 T cell receptor beta chains presented below share a single source sample, sequenced in a study of OX40 agonist ivuxolimab in advanced cancers. Clones were sequenced by immunoSEQ multiplex PCR, and TCRdb holds only the in-frame ones, with some missing. Counted here are about 80,000 clones, approximately 85% occurring once; the ten biggest clones make up roughly 25%. Specimen: CD4+ or CD8+ T cells sorted from blood, collected in a trial of the OX40 agonist ivuxolimab. These receptors were collected from an adult with an advanced solid tumor such as melanoma, head and neck, liver or kidney cancer.

The chain joins TRBV7-7 to TRBJ1-5; D is unclear. Germline lookup yields CDR1 SSHAT and CDR2 FNYEAQ (reference sequence). The V end was cut by 6 bases, the J end by 7 bases, with 13 bases between. The CDR3 has 13 amino acids. As DNA, the CDR3 is TGTGCCAGCAGTCGTACGCTGGGGCAGCCCCAGCATTTT. It specifies CASSRTLGQPQHF. Supplemented by reference TRBV7-7 and TRBJ1-5, the full variable domain reads GAGVSQSPRYKVTKRGQDVTLRCDPISSHATLYWYQQALGQGPEFLTYFNYEAQPDKSGLPSDRFSAERPEGSISTLTIQRTEQRDSAMYRCASSRTLGQPQHFGDGTRLSIL.

The chain combines TRBV5-4 with TRBJ2-1; 8 bases are a match to TRBD2. J gave up 7 bases and V 4 bases, and 13 bases lay outside the gene matches. Germline values: CDR1 SGHNT, CDR2 YYREEE (reference sequence). The CDR3 runs 16 residues. This CDR3 is CASSLQSSGPSNEQFF. CDR3 DNA sequence: TGTGCCAGCAGCCTCCAGTCTAGCGGGCCAAGTAATGAGCAGTTCTTC.

The chain uses TRBV5-4 and TRBJ1-1; D gene unclear. The CDR3 is made up of 12 amino acids. Germline CDR1 reads SGHNT; CDR2 reads YYREEE (reference sequence). The ends were cut back, 0 bases at V and 7 bases at J, with 7 bases in the middle. The CDR3: CASSLGWGEAFF. CDR3 sequence (DNA): TGTGCCAGCAGCTTGGGATGGGGTGAAGCTTTCTTT.

The rearrangement links TRBV2 to TRBJ1-2; D ambiguous. This CDR3 spans 15 amino acids. The germline V gene encodes CDR1 SNHLY and CDR2 FYNNEI. Trimming pared 5 bases from V and 0 bases from J, leaving 13 bases between. This CDR3 reads CASSPGQAANYGYTF. As DNA, the CDR3 is TGTGCCAGCAGTCCAGGCCAGGCTGCTAACTATGGCTACACCTTC.

The V call is TRBV7-8, the J call TRBJ2-7, with TRBD2 matching 10 bases. The CDR3 contains 19 residues. Germline values: CDR1 SGHVS, CDR2 FQNEAQ. V was clipped by 2 bases and J by 3 bases; unmatched bases: 16. CDR3 protein: CASSLIEGASGGTSYEQYF. DNA for the CDR3: TGTGCCAGCAGCTTAATTGAGGGAGCTAGCGGGGGCACGAGCTACGAGCAGTACTTC.

The genes are TRBV7-8 and TRBJ2-7; D may be TRBD2 (6 bases). This CDR3 spans 15 amino acids. The germline gives CDR1 SGHVS, CDR2 FQNEAQ. The germline V and J ends were trimmed by 5 bases and 6 bases, with 20 bases remaining between them. CDR3 sequence (DNA): TGTGCCAGCAGCCCCATTGCGGGACCTCAGAGCGAGCAGTACTTC. The encoded protein is CASSPIAGPQSEQYF.

CDR3 in amino acids: CASSQHSGETQYF. Written as DNA, the CDR3 is TGCGCCAGCAGTCAGCATAGCGGGGAGACCCAGTACTTC. The V call is TRBV10-1, the J call TRBJ2-5, with 7 bases matching TRBD2. Germline V gives CDR1 WNHNN, CDR2 SYGVQD (reference sequence). Germline trimming cut 5 bases from V and 5 bases from J; bases unmatched to any gene: 5. The CDR3 covers 13 residues.

The V call is TRBV7-2, the J call TRBJ1-4; D is perhaps TRBD1 (5 bases). CDR1 SGHTA and CDR2 FQGNSA come from the germline V gene. This CDR3 region has 15 residues. With 5 bases removed from V and 0 bases from J, the gap between germline ends came to 10 bases. CDR3 in DNA: TGTGCCAGCAGCCCGCAGGGCCCAACTAATGAAAAACTGTTTTTT. Encoded protein: CASSPQGPTNEKLFF.

Regarding this clone: Other DNA variants within this sample encode the same CDR3. This chain uses TRBV5-1 with TRBJ2-1, with 8 bases fitting TRBD1. This CDR3 has 14 amino acids. With V trimmed by 4 bases and J by 6 bases, 6 bases remained unmatched. The germline gives CDR1 SGHRS, CDR2 YFSETQ. CDR3 coding DNA: TGCGCCAGCAGCCTATTAACAGGGGGCAATGAGCAGTTCTTC. Translated, it gives CASSLLTGGNEQFF.

The sample holds a few counts of this clone. The rearrangement links TRBV7-9 to TRBJ1-2, with D unclear. Germline lookup yields CDR1 SEHNR and CDR2 FQNEAQ (reference sequence). The CDR3 has 16 amino acids. V gave up 2 bases and J gave up 5 bases, with 18 bases separating them. The CDR3, as DNA: TGTGCCAGCAGCTTATGGGGAGCCCCTGGGCTTTATGGCTACACCTTC. It codes for CASSLWGAPGLYGYTF.

V usage is TRBV19 and J usage is TRBJ2-2, with 10 bases aligning to TRBD1. V shed 4 bases, J shed 4 bases, and the junction held 12 bases outside the gene matches. There are 18 residues in the CDR3. Germline CDR1 LNHDA, CDR2 SQIVND (reference sequence). The CDR3 region is CASSTEPPGQGRTGELFF. For the CDR3, the DNA is TGTGCCAGTAGTACTGAACCCCCGGGACAGGGGCGCACCGGGGAGCTGTTTTTT.

The CDR3 nucleotides read TGTGCCAGCAACGCGGAGGGCAGAAAGGCTTTCTTT. Translated, it gives CASNAEGRKAFF. The chain combines TRBV6-1 with TRBJ1-1; D gene unclear. The CDR3 is made up of 12 amino acids. V was clipped by 7 bases and J by 11 bases, with 17 bases between them. Germline CDR1 MNHNS, CDR2 SASEGT.

This chain links TRBV4-1 with TRBJ2-3; D may be TRBD2 (6 bases). Trimming pared 3 bases from V and 0 bases from J, leaving 13 bases between. The CDR3 runs 16 residues. Looked up from germline, CDR1 is MGHRA and CDR2 is YSYEKL. The CDR3 nucleotides are TGCGCCAGCAGCCAGGGGGTACGGGGGAGCACAGATACGCAGTATTTT. This translates into CASSQGVRGSTDTQYF.

The CDR3 DNA reads as TGTGCCAGCAGACGGGACAGGGACCGCTCCTACGAGCAGTACTTC. This sequence encodes CASRRDRDRSYEQYF. The rearrangement joins TRBV7-8 to TRBJ2-7; 9 nucleotides align to TRBD1. The V gene's germline CDR1 is SGHVS and CDR2 FQNEAQ. Trimming took 6 bases from V and 0 from J; bases not matched to a gene: 6. This CDR3 region has 15 residues.

The chain employs TRBV19 and TRBJ2-7, with 8 bases matching TRBD1. The CDR3 is 14 residues long. Trimming cost V 6 bases and J 2 bases; bases outside gene matches: 6. The V gene's germline CDR1 is LNHDA and CDR2 SQIVND (reference sequence). The CDR3 nucleotides read TGTGCCAGTAGGCCCGGACAGGGACCCTACGAGCAGTACTTC. This encodes CASRPGQGPYEQYF.